These 19 T cell receptor beta chains originate from one sample sequenced in a study of T cells in Graves' hyperthyroidism and ophthalmopathy. Amplification yielded TCR beta CDR3 regions, with RNA transcripts as the source. An initial round of RT-PCR targeting the TCR CDR3 relied on the HTBI primer set. One entry per CDR3 protein results from TCRdb running MiXCR on the multiplex PCR reads. This table holds roughly 710,000 distinct CDR3 sequences, 35% found once. The sequenced sample consisted of blood. The source of these receptors is a woman aged 40-49 years with Graves' hyperthyroidism.

This clonotype was detected many times. This rearrangement joins TRBV7-9 to TRBJ2-5, with TRBD2 identical over 14 bases. The V gene end was trimmed by 4 bases and the J gene end by 2 bases; junction bases not matched to a gene: 6. CDR3 size: 17 residues. Germline assignment: CDR1 SEHNR and CDR2 FQNEAQ (reference sequence). Here the CDR3 DNA reads TGTGCCAGCAGCTCCGGACTAGCGGGGGGAAGGCAAGAGACCCAGTACTTC. Translated: CASSSGLAGGRQETQYF.

The V gene is TRBV29-1, the J gene TRBJ1-1; D unclear. In germline, CDR1 is SQVTM, CDR2 ANQGSEA. The CDR3 extends over 14 amino acids. The V and J ends lost 6 bases and 1 base respectively, with 15 bases between them. CDR3: CSVRPPGGNTEAFF. The CDR3 DNA is TGCAGCGTCCGTCCCCCGGGAGGGAACACTGAAGCTTTCTTT.

This clonotype was detected a few times. The chain uses TRBV28 and TRBJ1-6; unclear D gene. The germline V and J ends were trimmed by 2 bases and 3 bases, with 8 bases remaining between them. Per germline, CDR1 MDHEN and CDR2 SYDVKM. This CDR3 contains 15 residues. CDR3 in amino acids: CASSLGKGYNSPLHF. In DNA, the CDR3 is TGTGCCAGCAGTTTAGGGAAAGGCTATAATTCACCCCTCCACTTT.

J is TRBJ2-2 and V is TRBV6-2 or TRBV6-3, with 7 bases lining up with TRBD1. Germline CDR1 is MNHEY and CDR2 is SVGEGT. Germline trimming cut 10 bases from V and 1 base from J; bases unmatched to any gene: 9. This CDR3 has 15 amino acids. The CDR3 coding sequence is TGTGCCACCGCCGAGACAGGGATGAACACCGGGGAGCTGTTTTTT. Its protein product is CATAETGMNTGELFF.

This clonotype was seen ten or more times. In DNA, the CDR3 is TGCAGTGCCCGACCGGGACATTCCGATTCACCCCTCCACTTT. This sequence encodes CSARPGHSDSPLHF. The J gene is TRBJ1-6, the V gene TRBV20-1, with a tentative D call TRBD1 (6 bases). V shed 6 bases and J shed 8 bases, with 17 bases lying between them. The CDR3 has 14 amino acids. Germline CDR1 is DFQATT and CDR2 is SNEGSKA (reference sequence).

The chain employs TRBV6-2 or TRBV6-3 and TRBJ1-3; D not certain. The CDR3 is made up of 16 amino acids. Germline loops: CDR1 MNHEY, CDR2 SVGEGT. Trimming cost V 1 base and J 0 bases, with 10 bases left between them. As DNA, the CDR3 is TGTGCCAGCAGTTACTTGGTCACCAGCTCTGGAAACACCATATATTTT. This gives the protein CASSYLVTSSGNTIYF.

This chain uses TRBV5-6 with TRBJ1-2; D uncertain. CDR1 and CDR2 (germline): SGHDT, YYEEEE. The CDR3 loop spans 13 amino acids. Between the trimmed V and J ends, which lost 2 bases and 6 bases, there was a span of 11 bases. The chain's CDR3 is CASSFDVMDGYTF. In DNA form, the CDR3 reads TGTGCCAGCAGCTTTGACGTAATGGATGGCTACACCTTC.

This clonotype was found a few times. The chain carries TRBV6-1 and TRBJ2-7; either TRBD1 or TRBD2 may supply D (5 bases each). Between the trimmed V and J ends, which lost 6 bases and 4 bases, there was a span of 19 bases. Germline V gene lookup returns CDR1 MNHNS and CDR2 SASEGT. This CDR3 contains 15 residues. The CDR3 reads CASSRGENIAYEQYF. The DNA for the CDR3 is TGTGCCAGCAGCCGAGGGGAAAACATTGCTTACGAGCAGTACTTC.

This clonotype occurred many times. The chain uses TRBV7-2 and TRBJ1-1, with D possibly TRBD1 on 6 matching bases. Per the germline V gene, CDR1 is SGHTA and CDR2 is FQGNSA. The CDR3 covers 16 residues. V lost 6 bases to trimming and J lost 5 bases, with 22 bases between them. The DNA of the CDR3 is TGTGCCAGCAGGACAACTACCACAGGGCCAAGGACTGAAGCTTTCTTT. Residues: CASRTTTTGPRTEAFF.

The rearrangement uses TRBV6-2 or TRBV6-3 and TRBJ2-7; D possibly matches TRBD1 or TRBD2 (5 bases each). Looked up from germline, CDR1 is MNHEY and CDR2 is SVGEGT. CDR3 length: 15 amino acids. The ends were cut back, 4 bases at V and 2 bases at J, with 15 bases in the middle. CDR3 sequence reads: CASSWIPGRPYEQYF. DNA for the CDR3: TGTGCCAGCAGTTGGATACCGGGACGGCCCTACGAGCAGTACTTC.

The DNA of the CDR3 is TGTGCCAGTAGAGACGCGGGGAACCCGTACGAGCAGTACTTC. Amino acid sequence: CASRDAGNPYEQYF. The chain uses TRBV27 and TRBJ2-7, with D perhaps matching TRBD2 (6 bases). CDR3 length: 14 amino acids. Germline V gene data show CDR1 as MNHEY and CDR2 as SMNVEV (reference sequence). V was trimmed by 9 bases and J by 4 bases, leaving 19 bases between them.

This clonotype has a handful of counts. V usage is TRBV5-1 and J usage is TRBJ1-2; maybe TRBD1 (6 bases). Germline V gene lookup returns CDR1 SGHRS and CDR2 YFSETQ. The CDR3 is 15 residues long. Trimming took off 0 bases at V and 2 bases at J, with 11 bases between the two ends. The CDR3 loop is CASSLDQGLNYGYTF. The CDR3, as DNA: TGCGCCAGCAGCTTGGACCAGGGGCTCAACTATGGCTACACCTTC.

J is TRBJ2-7 and V is TRBV20-1; 11 nucleotides line up with TRBD1. The CDR3 totals 13 residues. The trim removed 4 bases at V and 2 bases at J, leaving 1 base unmatched. From germline, CDR1 is DFQATT and CDR2 SNEGSKA (reference sequence). This CDR3 reads CSAKGQGAYEQYF. The CDR3 DNA reads TGCAGTGCTAAGGGACAGGGGGCCTACGAGCAGTACTTC.

This clonotype was counted at least ten times. The chain employs TRBV29-1 and TRBJ2-5; TRBD2 aligns across 7 bases. V shed 5 bases, J shed 4 bases, and the junction held 16 bases outside the gene matches. Germline loops: CDR1 SQVTM, CDR2 ANQGSEA. There are 16 residues in the CDR3. This chain's CDR3 is CSVWKRAGAGRETQYF. CDR3 nucleotides: TGCAGCGTTTGGAAAAGGGCGGGAGCGGGGAGAGAGACCCAGTACTTC.

This clonotype was detected many times. This chain uses TRBV7-8 with TRBJ1-3; unclear D gene. The CDR3 extends over 16 amino acids. Trimming pared 5 bases from V and 0 bases from J, leaving 14 bases between. CDR1 SGHVS and CDR2 FQNEAQ come from the germline V gene. The CDR3 region has the DNA TGTGCCAGCAGCGTGACGGCCACTACCTCTGGAAACACCATATATTTT. This codes for CASSVTATTSGNTIYF.

Here the CDR3 DNA reads TGTGCCAGTAGTATTGCGGTTGAAGCTTTCTTT. The encoded protein is CASSIAVEAFF. The chain has TRBV19 and TRBJ1-1; D remains ambiguous. Trimming stripped 3 bases from V and 7 bases from J, with 6 bases between. Germline loops: CDR1 LNHDA, CDR2 SQIVND (reference sequence). The CDR3 runs to 11 residues.

For this clonotype: Germline is not matched at one junction end, which may reflect a read error. This chain connects TRBV10-3 to TRBJ2-7, with TRBD1 identical over 8 bases. From germline, CDR1 is ENHRY and CDR2 SYGVKD. This CDR3 spans 14 amino acids. The CDR3 protein is CASSSGDRTYEQYF. CDR3 DNA sequence: TGTGCCAGCAGTTCGGGGGACAGGACTTACGAGCAGTACTTC.

Concerning this clonotype itself: The junction departs from germline at one end; a sequencing error may be responsible. This sequence joins TRBV12-3 or TRBV12-4 and TRBJ1-4, with D uncertain. This CDR3 is built from 11 residues. The DNA for the CDR3 is TGTGCCAGCAGGGAGCGGGGAAAAACTGTTTTT. Amino acids: CASRERGKTVF.

The CDR3 DNA reads as TGTGCCAGCACTCTGACAGGGTCCTTTAATCAGCCCCAGCATTTT. It codes for CASTLTGSFNQPQHF. V and J are TRBV10-3 and TRBJ1-5, with 7 bases that match TRBD1. Germline assignment: CDR1 ENHRY and CDR2 SYGVKD. The CDR3 sequence is 15 residues long. Trimming removed 10 bases from V and 4 bases from J; junction bases left unmatched: 13.